The 31 T cell receptor beta chains below were found in one sample sequenced in a study of blood T cell repertoires in COVID-19. Only in-frame clones appear in the TCRdb table, and some are missing; sequencing was by immunoSEQ multiplex PCR. Among 150,000 to 200,000 clones listed, around 87% were seen once. The material sequenced was peripheral blood. These receptors all come from a woman of 80 years or more in a cohort sampled during active or convalescent COVID-19.

The CDR3 loop reads CASSRGTGKSEQYV. The CDR3 DNA reads TGTGCCAGCTCACGAGGGACAGGCAAGAGTGAGCAGTACGTC. The chain has TRBV18 and TRBJ2-7, with 8 bases fitting TRBD1. Germline V gene sequence: CDR1 KGHSH, CDR2 LQKENI. This CDR3 has 14 residues. After removal of 4 bases from V and 7 bases from J, the junction contained 9 bases not matched to a gene.

The chain couples TRBV5-1 to TRBJ1-1; a possible D gene is TRBD1 (5 bases). The germline gives CDR1 SGHRS, CDR2 YFSETQ. The CDR3 totals 13 residues. V lost 4 bases to trimming and J lost 4 bases, with 11 bases between them. The CDR3 spells CASSSQGSTEAFF. The CDR3 DNA sequence: TGCGCCAGCAGCAGTCAGGGATCCACTGAAGCTTTCTTT. Filled out from reference TRBV5-1 and TRBJ1-1, the complete variable domain reads KAGVTQTPRYLIKTRGQQVTLSCSPISGHRSVSWYQQTPGQGLQFLFEYFSETQRNKGNFPGRFSGRQFSNSRSEMNVSTLELGDSALYLCASSSQGSTEAFFGQGTRLTVV.

This clone was recorded many times. The rearrangement links TRBV30 to TRBJ1-2, with 7 bases that match TRBD1. Trimming took 1 base from V and 5 from J; bases not matched to a gene: 16. Germline CDR1 GTSNPN, CDR2 SVGIG (reference sequence). The CDR3 has 17 amino acids. The CDR3 DNA reads as TGTGCCTGGAGTGCTGGGACAGTGGGGCCGGGTGGATATGGCTACACCTTC. Encoded protein: CAWSAGTVGPGGYGYTF.

DNA of the CDR3: TGTGCCAGCAGCCGGGCCGATACGGACACTGAAGCTTTCTTT. Amino acid sequence: CASSRADTDTEAFF. The rearrangement joins TRBV3-1 (or the pseudogene TRBV3-2) to TRBJ1-1; D gene unclear. V lost 4 bases to trimming and J lost 3 bases, with 12 bases between them. CDR3 size: 14 residues. Germline loops: CDR1 LGHDT, CDR2 YNNKEL (reference sequence).

The chain has TRBV19 and TRBJ1-1; D might be TRBD1 (6 bases). The germline V and J ends were trimmed by 7 bases and 0 bases, with 12 bases remaining between them. The germline V gene has CDR1 LNHDA and CDR2 SQIVND (reference sequence). The CDR3 length is 14 residues. CDR3 residues: CASIQGMVNTEAFF. In DNA, the CDR3 is TGTGCCAGTATTCAGGGGATGGTGAACACTGAAGCTTTCTTT.

The V call is TRBV3-1 (or the pseudogene TRBV3-2), the J call TRBJ1-6; D might be TRBD1 (6 bases). CDR3 length: 15 amino acids. V was clipped by 7 bases and J by 6 bases, with 16 bases between them. Per germline, CDR1 LGHDT and CDR2 YNNKEL (reference sequence). This CDR3 reads CASTATGHTNSPLHF. In nucleotides, the CDR3 is TGTGCCAGCACCGCCACGGGACACACTAATTCACCCCTCCACTTT.

The chain has TRBV5-1 and TRBJ2-4; possibly TRBD2 for D (6 bases). Trimming removed 4 bases from V and 3 bases from J, with 8 bases in between. The germline gives CDR1 SGHRS, CDR2 YFSETQ. The CDR3 runs to 13 residues. The chain's CDR3 is CASSIGGKNIQYF. DNA for the CDR3: TGCGCCAGCAGCATCGGGGGCAAAAACATTCAGTACTTC.

This chain links TRBV3-1 (or the pseudogene TRBV3-2) with TRBJ2-3, with TRBD2 matching over 8 bases. Germline trimming cut 1 base from V and 6 bases from J; bases unmatched to any gene: 6. Germline V CDR1 and CDR2: LGHDT, YNNKEL (reference sequence). The CDR3 length is 15 residues. The CDR3 here is CASSQGRTSIDTQYF. The CDR3 DNA reads as TGTGCCAGCAGCCAAGGTAGGACTAGCATCGATACGCAGTATTTT.

The chain has TRBV5-4 and TRBJ1-1; D is possibly TRBD1 (5 bases). Germline assignment: CDR1 SGHNT and CDR2 YYREEE (reference sequence). V was pared by 3 bases and J by 6 bases, with 21 bases between. This CDR3 region has 16 residues. This chain's CDR3 is CASSSMVGLRGAEAFF. The CDR3 nucleotides read TGTGCCAGCAGCTCTATGGTAGGATTAAGGGGCGCTGAAGCTTTCTTT.

The chain recombines TRBV2 with TRBJ2-2, with 7 positions matching TRBD2. The trim removed 7 bases at V and 0 bases at J, leaving 5 bases unmatched. The CDR3 covers 15 residues. Germline-derived CDR1 and CDR2 are SNHLY and FYNNEI. DNA of the CDR3: TGTGCCAGCACCCGCGGGGGTACGAACACCGGGGAGCTGTTTTTT. It is translated as CASTRGGTNTGELFF.

The chain couples TRBV5-5 to TRBJ2-1; TRBD2 matches 9 bases. Trimming removed 0 bases from V and 3 bases from J; junction bases left unmatched: 4. Germline V gives CDR1 SGHKS, CDR2 YYEKEE (reference sequence). The CDR3 extends over 16 amino acids. The CDR3 spells CASSLARLAVYNEQFF. The CDR3 DNA sequence: TGTGCCAGCAGCTTGGCCCGACTAGCGGTCTACAATGAGCAGTTCTTC.

The count of this clone is one. This chain links TRBV6-5 with TRBJ2-1; perhaps TRBD1 as D (6 bases). The CDR3 runs 15 residues. Germline loops: CDR1 MNHEY, CDR2 SVGAGI. V lost 5 bases, J lost 6 bases, and 17 bases lay in between. DNA of the CDR3: TGTGCCAGCAGTCCCAGATGGACAGTTGTCAATGAGCAGTTCTTC. Translation: CASSPRWTVVNEQFF.

The chain uses TRBV5-1 and TRBJ2-2, with 7 bases that match TRBD1. V trimming: 2 bases; J trimming: 5 bases; junction bases outside the gene matches: 9. This CDR3 contains 16 residues. Germline V gene data show CDR1 as SGHRS and CDR2 as YFSETQ. Here the CDR3 reads CASSFLDRRGTGELFF. For the CDR3, the DNA is TGCGCCAGCAGCTTCCTGGACAGGCGAGGGACCGGGGAGCTGTTTTTT.

V and J are TRBV30 and TRBJ1-2; D is possibly TRBD1 (6 bases). Germline V gene lookup returns CDR1 GTSNPN and CDR2 SVGIG (reference sequence). This CDR3 has 15 amino acids. V lost 1 base, J lost 2 bases, and 14 bases lay in between. The DNA of the CDR3 is TGTGCCTGGAGTGCAACAGGGACCCTAAACTATGGCTACACCTTC. Its translation: CAWSATGTLNYGYTF.

The chain couples TRBV6-7 to TRBJ2-7; TRBD1 agrees at 7 bases. TRBV6-7 is known as an ORF, though its function is uncertain. The CDR3 is 12 residues long. J lost 4 bases, V lost 7 bases, and 4 bases had no gene match. As DNA, the CDR3 is TGTGCCAGCAATCCACAGGGGTACGAGCAGTACTTC. Translating gives CASNPQGYEQYF.

There are a few counts of this clone. V and J are TRBV30 and TRBJ1-3, with D possibly being TRBD1 (5 bases). Germline CDR1 is GTSNPN and CDR2 is SVGIG (reference sequence). Trimming shortened V by 0 bases and J by 6 bases, and 12 bases separated the two germline ends. CDR3 length equals 14 residues. This chain's CDR3 is CAWSVGHLLNTIYF. Written as DNA, the CDR3 is TGTGCCTGGAGTGTCGGACACTTGCTAAACACCATATATTTT.

The chain employs TRBV2 and TRBJ2-1; D unresolved. CDR3 length: 14 amino acids. Germline loops: CDR1 SNHLY, CDR2 FYNNEI. Trimming removed 4 bases from V and 0 bases from J, with 7 bases in between. The CDR3 nucleotides are TGTGCCAGCAGTGGACTCATCTCCTACAATGAGCAGTTCTTC. Translation gives CASSGLISYNEQFF.

This chain uses TRBV30 with TRBJ1-4; D might be TRBD1 (5 bases). The CDR3 length is 14 residues. Deletions cut 2 bases from V and 5 bases from J, with 12 bases between. The germline V gene has CDR1 GTSNPN and CDR2 SVGIG (reference sequence). The CDR3 loop is CAWSRLPGNEKLFF. CDR3 sequence (DNA): TGTGCCTGGAGTCGCCTCCCAGGGAATGAAAAACTGTTTTTT.

The CDR3 reads CASSYRGMAGNTIYF. The DNA of the CDR3 is TGCGCCAGCAGCTACAGGGGAATGGCTGGAAACACCATATATTTT. The chain is built from TRBV4-1 and TRBJ1-3; 7 nucleotides align to TRBD1. The ends lost 5 bases at V and 2 bases at J; junction bases unmatched: 6. The CDR3 is 15 residues long. Germline CDR1 MGHRA, CDR2 YSYEKL.

The chain links TRBV7-6 to TRBJ2-1, with 8 positions matching TRBD2. CDR1 is SGHVS and CDR2 is FNYEAQ in the germline V gene. The CDR3 runs 15 residues. With V trimmed by 5 bases and J by 9 bases, 12 bases remained unmatched. CDR3 nucleotide sequence: TGTGCCAGCAGCCGCAACGGGAGGGCCGGTGGTGAGCAGTTCTTC. This gives the protein CASSRNGRAGGEQFF.

This clone occurred a few times. J is TRBJ1-3 and V is TRBV11-3; 7 positions agree with TRBD1. The V and J ends lost 5 bases and 0 bases, in that order; junction bases with no gene match: 7. The CDR3 consists of 16 residues. Looked up from germline, CDR1 is SGHNT and CDR2 is YENEEA. The DNA of the CDR3 is TGTGCCAGCAGCCACAGGGGTAGCGGCTCTGGAAACACCATATATTTT. It codes for CASSHRGSGSGNTIYF.

The genes are TRBV9 and TRBJ2-2; no firm D call. The V end was cut by 3 bases, the J end by 6 bases, with 15 bases between. Germline V gene sequence: CDR1 SGDLS, CDR2 YYNGEE. This CDR3 is 15 amino acids long. CDR3 region: CASSAPGSLAGELFF. The DNA for the CDR3 is TGTGCCAGCAGCGCCCCCGGGTCCCTCGCCGGGGAGCTGTTTTTT.

The chain links TRBV7-9 to TRBJ1-1; no clear D gene. From germline, CDR1 is SEHNR and CDR2 FQNEAQ (reference sequence). CDR3 length: 14 residues. V lost 0 bases and J 7 bases, leaving 12 bases between the germline ends. The CDR3 DNA reads TGTGCCAGCAGCTTAGCGCCCGGAGGGCGTGAAGCTTTCTTT. Its protein product is CASSLAPGGREAFF.

This rearrangement joins TRBV3-1 (or the pseudogene TRBV3-2) to TRBJ2-1, with a possible D match to TRBD2 (6 bases). The CDR3 has 17 residues. Germline V gene lookup returns CDR1 LGHDT and CDR2 YNNKEL (reference sequence). The germline V and J ends were trimmed by 1 base and 3 bases, with 16 bases remaining between them. The CDR3 is CASSQAFRGGYYNEQFF. The CDR3 DNA reads as TGTGCCAGCAGCCAAGCGTTTAGGGGAGGCTACTACAATGAGCAGTTCTTC.

Only a few counts were recorded for this clone. The genes are TRBV6-2 or TRBV6-3 and TRBJ2-1, with a weak D call TRBD2 (6 bases). Trimming took 5 bases from V and 7 from J, leaving 18 bases between them. The CDR3 totals 15 residues. CDR1 MNHEY and CDR2 SVGEGT come from the germline V gene. CDR3 sequence reads: CASSPLTGVRNEQFF. The DNA for the CDR3 is TGTGCCAGCAGTCCCCTTACGGGGGTAAGGAATGAGCAGTTCTTC.

The rearrangement joins TRBV6-5 to TRBJ1-1, with D perhaps TRBD1 (5 bases). Trimming took off 4 bases at V and 5 bases at J, with 17 bases between the two ends. CDR1 is MNHEY and CDR2 is SVGAGI in the germline V gene. The CDR3 length is 15 residues. The CDR3 DNA is TGTGCCAGCAGTTCCCCCGGGACTTGGTGGACTGAAGCTTTCTTT. It is translated as CASSSPGTWWTEAFF.

The chain links TRBV11-3 to TRBJ2-1, with D hard to call. There are 14 residues in the CDR3. Germline V gene data show CDR1 as SGHNT and CDR2 as YENEEA. V was pared by 1 base and J by 2 bases, with 6 bases between. The CDR3 nucleotides read TGTGCCAGCAGCTTAGCCTCTACCTACAATGAGCAGTTCTTC. This translates into CASSLASTYNEQFF.

Only one count was recorded for this clone. This chain links TRBV7-2 with TRBJ2-6, with D possibly being TRBD1 (5 bases). Trimming removed 2 bases from V and 0 bases from J, with 8 bases in between. CDR1 is SGHTA, CDR2 FQGNSA, per germline. The CDR3 runs to 16 residues. The CDR3 reads CASSLQGHSGANVLTF. CDR3 nucleotide sequence: TGTGCCAGCAGCTTACAGGGTCACTCTGGGGCCAACGTCCTGACTTTC.

The V call is TRBV10-3, the J call TRBJ1-1; D is possibly TRBD1 (5 bases). CDR3 size: 13 residues. Per germline, CDR1 ENHRY and CDR2 SYGVKD. Trimming left V 4 bases short and J 7 bases short, with 13 bases between. The CDR3, as DNA: TGTGCCATCAGTGCGGACATTTCCTATGAAGCTTTCTTT. It codes for CAISADISYEAFF.

V and J are TRBV13 and TRBJ1-4; D remains ambiguous. In germline, CDR1 is PRHDT, CDR2 FYEKMQ (reference sequence). V lost 5 bases and J lost 5, with 15 bases in between. The CDR3 has 15 residues. The CDR3 nucleotides read TGTGCCAGCAGCGGCCCGACTACCGGAAATGAAAAACTGTTTTTT. This codes for CASSGPTTGNEKLFF.

The chain recombines TRBV5-6 with TRBJ2-3; 8 bases fit TRBD2. The germline CDR1 and CDR2 sequences are SGHDT and YYEEEE. This CDR3 is built from 14 residues. With V trimmed by 1 base and J by 6 bases, 4 bases remained unmatched. The CDR3 DNA reads TGTGCCAGCAGCTTGATGGTAGCGGGGGATACGCAGTATTTT. Translation gives CASSLMVAGDTQYF. The variable domain in full, completed from reference TRBV5-6 and TRBJ2-3, reads DAGVTQSPTHLIKTRGQQVTLRCSPKSGHDTVSWYQQALGQGPQFIFQYYEEEERQRGNFPDRFSGHQFPNYSSELNVNALLLGDSALYLCASSLMVAGDTQYFGPGTRLTVL.